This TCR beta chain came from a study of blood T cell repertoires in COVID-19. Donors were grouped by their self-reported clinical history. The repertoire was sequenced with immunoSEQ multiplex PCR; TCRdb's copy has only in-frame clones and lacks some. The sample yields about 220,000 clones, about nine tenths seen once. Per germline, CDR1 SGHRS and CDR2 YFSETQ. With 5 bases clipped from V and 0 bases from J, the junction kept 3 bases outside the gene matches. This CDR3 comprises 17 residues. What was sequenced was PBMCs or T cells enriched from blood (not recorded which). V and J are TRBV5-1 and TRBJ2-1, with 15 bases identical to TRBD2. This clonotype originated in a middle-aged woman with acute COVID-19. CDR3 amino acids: CASSGTSGRLSYNEQFF. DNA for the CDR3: TGCGCCAGCAGTGGGACTAGCGGGAGGCTCTCCTACAATGAGCAGTTCTTC.